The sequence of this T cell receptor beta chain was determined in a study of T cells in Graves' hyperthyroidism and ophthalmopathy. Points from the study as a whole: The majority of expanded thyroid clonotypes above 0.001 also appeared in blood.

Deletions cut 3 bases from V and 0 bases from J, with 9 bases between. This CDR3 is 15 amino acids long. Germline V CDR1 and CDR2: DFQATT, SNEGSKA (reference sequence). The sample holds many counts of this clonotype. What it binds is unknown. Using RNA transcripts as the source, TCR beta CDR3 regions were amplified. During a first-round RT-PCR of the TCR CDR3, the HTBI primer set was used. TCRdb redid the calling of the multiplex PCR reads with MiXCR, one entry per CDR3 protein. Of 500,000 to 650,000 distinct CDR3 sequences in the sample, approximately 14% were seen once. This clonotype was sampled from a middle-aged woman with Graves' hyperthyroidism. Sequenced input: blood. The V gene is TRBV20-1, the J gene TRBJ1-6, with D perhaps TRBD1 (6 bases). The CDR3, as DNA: TGCAGTGCTAGGAGCAGGGGCTCCTATAATTCACCCCTCCACTTT. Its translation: CSARSRGSYNSPLHF.